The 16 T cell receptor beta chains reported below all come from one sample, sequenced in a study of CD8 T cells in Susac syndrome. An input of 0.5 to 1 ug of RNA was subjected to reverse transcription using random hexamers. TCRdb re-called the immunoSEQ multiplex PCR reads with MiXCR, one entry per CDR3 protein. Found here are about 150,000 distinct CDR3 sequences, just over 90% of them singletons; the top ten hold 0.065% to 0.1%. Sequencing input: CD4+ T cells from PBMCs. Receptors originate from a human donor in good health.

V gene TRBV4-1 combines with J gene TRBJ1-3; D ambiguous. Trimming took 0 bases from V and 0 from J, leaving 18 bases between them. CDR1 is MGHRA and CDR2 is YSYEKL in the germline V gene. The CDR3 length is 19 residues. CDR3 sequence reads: CASSQEGKGRLLSGNTIYF. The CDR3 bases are TGCGCCAGCAGCCAAGAGGGAAAGGGCAGACTTCTCTCTGGAAACACCATATATTTT.

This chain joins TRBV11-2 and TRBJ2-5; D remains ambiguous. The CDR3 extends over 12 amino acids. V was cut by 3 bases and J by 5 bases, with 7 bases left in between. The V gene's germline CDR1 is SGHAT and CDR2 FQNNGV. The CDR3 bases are TGTGCCAGCAGCTTCAAAGGGGAGACCCAGTACTTC. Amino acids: CASSFKGETQYF. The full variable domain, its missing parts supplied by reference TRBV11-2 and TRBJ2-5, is EAGVAQSPRYKIIEKRQSVAFWCNPISGHATLYWYQQILGQGPKLLIQFQNNGVVDDSQLPKDRFSAERLKGVDSTLKIQPAKLEDSAVYLCASSFKGETQYFGPGTRLLVL.

The CDR3 sequence is CASRDSGELFF. The CDR3 bases are TGCGCCAGCAGGGATTCCGGGGAGCTGTTTTTT. V gene TRBV5-1 combines with J gene TRBJ2-2; D gene ambiguous. V was clipped by 5 bases and J by 6 bases, with 5 bases between them. Germline CDR1 is SGHRS and CDR2 is YFSETQ. This CDR3 has 11 residues.

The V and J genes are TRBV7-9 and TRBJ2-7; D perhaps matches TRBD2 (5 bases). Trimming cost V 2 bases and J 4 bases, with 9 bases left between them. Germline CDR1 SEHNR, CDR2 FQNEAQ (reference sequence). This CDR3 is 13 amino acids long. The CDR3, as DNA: TGTGCCAGCAGCTTAAGGGAGAATTACGAGCAGTACTTC. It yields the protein CASSLRENYEQYF.

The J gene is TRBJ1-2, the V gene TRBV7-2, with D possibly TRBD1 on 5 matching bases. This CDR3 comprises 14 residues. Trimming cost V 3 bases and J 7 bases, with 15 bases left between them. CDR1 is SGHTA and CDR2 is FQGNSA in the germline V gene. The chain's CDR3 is CASSLSGTIRGYTF. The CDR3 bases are TGTGCCAGCAGCTTGAGCGGGACCATACGTGGCTACACCTTC.

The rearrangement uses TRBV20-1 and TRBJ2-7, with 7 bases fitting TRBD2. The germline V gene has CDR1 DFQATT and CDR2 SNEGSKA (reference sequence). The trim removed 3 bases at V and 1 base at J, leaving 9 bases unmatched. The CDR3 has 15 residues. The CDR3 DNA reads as TGCAGTGCTAGGGCGGGGACTACACTTTCCTACGAGCAGTACTTC. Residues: CSARAGTTLSYEQYF.

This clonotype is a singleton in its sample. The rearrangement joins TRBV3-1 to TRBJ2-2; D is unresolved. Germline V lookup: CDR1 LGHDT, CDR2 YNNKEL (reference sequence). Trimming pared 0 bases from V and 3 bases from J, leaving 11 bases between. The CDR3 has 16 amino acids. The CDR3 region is CASSQDRRRDTGELFF. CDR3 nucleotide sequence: TGTGCCAGCAGCCAAGATAGGAGAAGGGACACCGGGGAGCTGTTTTTT.

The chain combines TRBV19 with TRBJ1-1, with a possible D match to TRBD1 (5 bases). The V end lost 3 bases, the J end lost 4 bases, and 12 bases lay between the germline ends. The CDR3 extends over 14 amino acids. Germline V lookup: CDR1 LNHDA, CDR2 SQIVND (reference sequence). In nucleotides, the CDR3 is TGTGCCAGTAGTATCTGGGGCGCGGGCACTGAAGCTTTCTTT. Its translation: CASSIWGAGTEAFF. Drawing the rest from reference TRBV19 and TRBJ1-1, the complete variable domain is DGGITQSPKYLFRKEGQNVTLSCEQNLNHDAMYWYRQDPGQGLRLIYYSQIVNDFQKGDIAEGYSVSREKKESFPLTVTSAQKNPTAFYLCASSIWGAGTEAFFGQGTRLTVV.

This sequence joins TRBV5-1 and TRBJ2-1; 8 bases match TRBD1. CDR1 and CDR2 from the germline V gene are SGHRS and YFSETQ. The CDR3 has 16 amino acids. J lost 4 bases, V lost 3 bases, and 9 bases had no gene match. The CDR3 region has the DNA TGCGCCAGCAGCTGGACCGGGACAGGACATTACAATGAGCAGTTCTTC. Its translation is CASSWTGTGHYNEQFF. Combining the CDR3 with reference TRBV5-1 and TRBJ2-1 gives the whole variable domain KAGVTQTPRYLIKTRGQQVTLSCSPISGHRSVSWYQQTPGQGLQFLFEYFSETQRNKGNFPGRFSGRQFSNSRSEMNVSTLELGDSALYLCASSWTGTGHYNEQFFGPGTRLTVL.

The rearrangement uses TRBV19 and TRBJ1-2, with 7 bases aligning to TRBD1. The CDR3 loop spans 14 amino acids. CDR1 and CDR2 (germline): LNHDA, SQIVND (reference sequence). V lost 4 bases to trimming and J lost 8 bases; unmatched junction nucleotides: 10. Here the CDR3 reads CASSRGTGARGYTF. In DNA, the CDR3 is TGTGCCAGTAGTAGGGGAACAGGGGCGAGAGGCTACACCTTC.

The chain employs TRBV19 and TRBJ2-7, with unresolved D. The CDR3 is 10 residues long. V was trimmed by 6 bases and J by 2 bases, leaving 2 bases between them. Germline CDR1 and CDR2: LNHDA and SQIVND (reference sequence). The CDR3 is CASSPYEQYF. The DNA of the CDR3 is TGTGCCAGTAGCCCCTACGAGCAGTACTTC. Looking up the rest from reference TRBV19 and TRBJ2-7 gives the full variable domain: DGGITQSPKYLFRKEGQNVTLSCEQNLNHDAMYWYRQDPGQGLRLIYYSQIVNDFQKGDIAEGYSVSREKKESFPLTVTSAQKNPTAFYLCASSPYEQYFGPGTRLTVT.

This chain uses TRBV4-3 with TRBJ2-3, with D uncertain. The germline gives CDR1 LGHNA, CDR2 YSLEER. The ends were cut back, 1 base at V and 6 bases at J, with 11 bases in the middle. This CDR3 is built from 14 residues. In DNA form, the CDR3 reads TGCGCCAGCAGCCAAGGGGAAGGTTGGGATACGCAGTATTTT. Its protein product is CASSQGEGWDTQYF.

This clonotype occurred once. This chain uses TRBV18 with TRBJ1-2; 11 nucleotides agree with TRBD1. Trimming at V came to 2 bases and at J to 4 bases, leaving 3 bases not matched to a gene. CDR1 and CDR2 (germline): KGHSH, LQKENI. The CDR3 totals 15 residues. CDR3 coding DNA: TGTGCCAGCTCACCAGGGACAGGGGGAATCTATGGCTACACCTTC. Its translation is CASSPGTGGIYGYTF.

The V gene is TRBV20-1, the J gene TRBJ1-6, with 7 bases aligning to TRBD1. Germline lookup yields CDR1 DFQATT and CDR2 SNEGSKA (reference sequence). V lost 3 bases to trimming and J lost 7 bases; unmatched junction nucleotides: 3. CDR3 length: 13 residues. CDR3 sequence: CSARARGNSPLHF. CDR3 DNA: TGCAGTGCTAGGGCCAGGGGGAATTCACCCCTCCACTTT.

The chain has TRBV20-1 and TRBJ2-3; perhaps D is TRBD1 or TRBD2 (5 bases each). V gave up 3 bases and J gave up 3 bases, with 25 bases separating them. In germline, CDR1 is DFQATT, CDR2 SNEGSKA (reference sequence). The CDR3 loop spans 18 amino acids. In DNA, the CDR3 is TGCAGTGCTAGGGGGAACCCGACTGGCGAGGGGTGGACAGATACGCAGTATTTT. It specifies CSARGNPTGEGWTDTQYF.

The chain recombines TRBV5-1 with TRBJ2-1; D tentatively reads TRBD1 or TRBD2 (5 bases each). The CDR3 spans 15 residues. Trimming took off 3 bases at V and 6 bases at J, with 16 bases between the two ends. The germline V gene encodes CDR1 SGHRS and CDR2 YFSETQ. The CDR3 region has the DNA TGCGCCAGCAGCTATAGAGGGGTGAATAGCAATGAGCAGTTCTTC. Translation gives CASSYRGVNSNEQFF. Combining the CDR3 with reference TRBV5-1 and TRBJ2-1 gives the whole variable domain KAGVTQTPRYLIKTRGQQVTLSCSPISGHRSVSWYQQTPGQGLQFLFEYFSETQRNKGNFPGRFSGRQFSNSRSEMNVSTLELGDSALYLCASSYRGVNSNEQFFGPGTRLTVL.